Listed below are T cell receptor beta chains from one sample, sequenced in a study of Ad26.COV2.S vaccination and SARS-CoV-2 variants. Clones were sequenced by immunoSEQ multiplex PCR, and TCRdb holds only the in-frame ones, with some missing. The sample lists 150,000 to 200,000 clones, 87% occurring once. The source material was peripheral blood, sampled after recovery from COVID-19. Source of these receptors: a human donor who had recovered from COVID-19. Each CDR3 is given with its conserved first and last residue. Fields, in order: J gene, V gene, clone size, D gene, CDR3 DNA, CDR3 protein. The D gene is left open where the match is weak. Rows may omit the clone size; those that give it use once, few, many or a size class.

>TRBJ1-1|TRBV7-9|.|.
TGTGCCAGCAGCTCCTCCAAGATGAACACTGAAGCTTTCTTT
CASSSSKMNTEAFF
>TRBJ2-3|TRBV9|.|TRBD2
TGTGCCAGCAGCGTAGAGGTTGTGGCGGGGGAGAGCACAGATACGCAGTATTTT
CASSVEVVAGESTDTQYF
>TRBJ1-4|TRBV7-2|.|.
TGTGCCAGCAGCTACGGTGGGGTGACTAATGAAAAACTGTTTTTT
CASSYGGVTNEKLFF
>TRBJ2-2|TRBV5-1|.|TRBD2
TGCGCCAGCAGCTTATCTCGACTAGCGGGAAGAACCGGGGAGCTGTTTTTT
CASSLSRLAGRTGELFF
>TRBJ1-5|TRBV19|.|.
TGTGCCAGTAGTATCACCGGGGAAGGGGGTCAGCCCCAGCATTTT
CASSITGEGGQPQHF
>TRBJ1-2|TRBV29-1|.|.
TGCAGCGCCTCGGCTTTATTCAGGGATGGCTACACCTTC
CSASALFRDGYTF
>TRBJ2-7|TRBV6-1|.|TRBD2
TGTGCCAGCAGTCACCATCCACCGGGAGGAGACGAGCAGTACTTC
CASSHHPPGGDEQYF
>TRBJ2-6|TRBV6-1|.|.
TGTGCCAGCAGTGAACACACCCCGGGTAGGGCCAACGTCCTGACTTTC
CASSEHTPGRANVLTF
>TRBJ2-7|TRBV28|.|.
TGTGCCAGCAGCCACCCAACTACAGGGTTGGGTGAGCAGTACTTC
CASSHPTTGLGEQYF
>TRBJ1-1|TRBV27|.|TRBD1
TGTGCCAGCAGCTTCCGGGGGACAGCTCTCATGAACACTGAAGCTTTCTTT
CASSFRGTALMNTEAFF
>TRBJ2-5|TRBV9|.|TRBD1
TGTGCCAGCAGCGTCGATCCTACAGGGGCAGGGGAGACCCAGTACTTC
CASSVDPTGAGETQYF
>TRBJ2-5|TRBV5-1|.|.
TGCGCCAGCAGCGAACAAGAGACCCAGTACTTC
CASSEQETQYF
>TRBJ2-1|TRBV4-1|.|.
TGCGCCAGCAGCCACACCGGCCTGGATTGGTTCTTC
CASSHTGLDWFF
>TRBJ2-7|TRBV5-1|.|.
TGCGCCAGCAGCTTGGACAGCCCCAGCTACGAGCAGTACTTC
CASSLDSPSYEQYF
>TRBJ1-2|TRBV28|.|.
TGTGCCAGCGGTGTATGGGACTATGGCTACACCTTC
CASGVWDYGYTF
>TRBJ1-1|TRBV27|.|TRBD1
TGTGCCAGCAGGGGCACCGGGACAGATATTGCAGCTTTCTTT
CASRGTGTDIAAFF
>TRBJ1-5|TRBV2|.|TRBD1
TGTGCCAGCAGTGAGTGGACAGGGGGCAATCAGCCCCAGCATTTT
CASSEWTGGNQPQHF
>TRBJ2-7|TRBV19|few|TRBD2
TGTGCCAGTAGTGTGCTAGCGGGAGGTTACTCCTACGAGCAGTACTTC
CASSVLAGGYSYEQYF
>TRBJ1-2|TRBV9|.|.
TGTGCCAGCAGCACCCCGGGGGAGGTTAGGGGCTACACCTTC
CASSTPGEVRGYTF
>TRBJ2-5|TRBV27|few|.
TGTGCCAGCAGTGAAACAGGGTGGCAAGAGACCCAGTACTTC
CASSETGWQETQYF
>TRBJ2-7|TRBV5-8|few|.
TGTGCCAGCAGCGTCGGGACACTAACTCTGAGAGAGCAGTACTTC
CASSVGTLTLREQYF
>TRBJ2-1|TRBV11-3|.|TRBD1
TGTGCCAGCAGCCTACAGGGGAGCGTTCGGGGTGAGCAGTTCTTC
CASSLQGSVRGEQFF
>TRBJ1-2|TRBV13|.|TRBD1
TGTGCCAGCAGCTTAGGACTACAGGGGGCGCTCGATGGCTACACCTTC
CASSLGLQGALDGYTF
>TRBJ1-2|TRBV7-8|.|.
TGTGCCAGCAGCTTAAATCCACTTGCGGCAGGGGCGGACGATGGCTACACCTTC
CASSLNPLAAGADDGYTF
>TRBJ2-5|TRBV5-6|.|.
TGTGCCAGCAGCTTGGCCGGGACCCAGTACTTC
CASSLAGTQYF
>TRBJ1-6|TRBV30|.|TRBD1
TGTGCCTGGAGTATACAGGGGGCTCCAAATTCACCCCTCCACTTT
CAWSIQGAPNSPLHF
>TRBJ1-2|TRBV6-6|once|.
TGTGCCAGCACCGTAGACAGTACCAATGGCTACACCTTC
CASTVDSTNGYTF
>TRBJ2-1|TRBV11-3|.|TRBD2
TGTGCCAGTTCCATTGGCGGGAGTCGGGTCAATGAGCAGTTCTTC
CASSIGGSRVNEQFF
>TRBJ2-3|TRBV9|once|TRBD2
TGTGCCAGCAGCCTTAGCTGGACTAGCCTTAGCACAGATACGCAGTATTTT
CASSLSWTSLSTDTQYF
>TRBJ1-4|TRBV5-1|.|TRBD1
TGCGCCAGCAGCTTGATGACAGGGGGGAGTGAAAAACTGTTTTTT
CASSLMTGGSEKLFF
>TRBJ2-3|TRBV13|few|.
TGTGCCAGCAGCCAAACGACAGGATTTTTTAGGACAGATACGCAGTATTTT
CASSQTTGFFRTDTQYF
>TRBJ2-1|TRBV21-1|.|.
TGTGCCAGCAGCCCCCGAGGGGCGGGAGGGCCTGGGGATGAGCAGTTCTTC
CASSPRGAGGPGDEQFF
>TRBJ1-6|TRBV7-3|.|TRBD1
TGTGCCAGCAGCTCCCGGCAGGGGGCCCCATCGGCCAATTCACCCCTCCACTTT
CASSSRQGAPSANSPLHF
>TRBJ1-2|TRBV27|.|TRBD1
TGTGCCAGCAGTTTAGGGACAGACTATGGCTACACCTTC
CASSLGTDYGYTF
>TRBJ2-1|TRBV10-3|.|TRBD2
TGTGCCATCGGGGAGCGGGAGCGTGAGCAGTTCTTC
CAIGEREREQFF
>TRBJ1-3|TRBV30|.|.
TGTGCCTTCAGCGGCTCTGGAAACACCATATATTTT
CAFSGSGNTIYF